The 5 T cell receptor beta chains below all came from one sample that was sequenced in a study of PD-1 blockade in classical Hodgkin lymphoma. Clones were read by immunoSEQ multiplex PCR, and TCRdb kept only the in-frame ones, dropping some. The data show fewer than 100,000 clones, more than 85% seen once. Specified time point: cycle 4 day 1 (C4D1), after about 6 weeks of nivolumab. Relapse after autologous stem cell transplantation occurred in every patient, and brentuximab vedotin exposure varied. Sequences were derived from peripheral blood mononuclear cells (PBMCs), sampled before the fourth cycle of nivolumab. The receptors originated from a human donor with classical Hodgkin lymphoma.

The chain links TRBV6-5 to TRBJ1-6, with D uncertain. The germline V gene has CDR1 MNHEY and CDR2 SVGAGI. This CDR3 has 13 residues. The V gene lost 1 base and the J gene lost 7 bases, with 5 bases spanning the gap. CDR3 residues: CASSYLQNSPLHF. As DNA, the CDR3 is TGTGCCAGCAGTTACTTACAGAATTCACCCCTCCACTTT.

This clone was counted a few times. CDR3 protein: CAWSRGGDTEAFF. The CDR3 nucleotides are TGTGCCTGGAGTAGGGGAGGGGATACTGAAGCTTTCTTT. The chain employs TRBV30 and TRBJ1-1; weak D call: TRBD1 (5 bases). CDR3 size: 13 residues. The V gene lost 2 bases and the J gene lost 5 bases, with 12 bases spanning the gap. Germline V gene lookup returns CDR1 GTSNPN and CDR2 SVGIG (reference sequence).

This clone is a singleton in its sample. This chain links TRBV9 with TRBJ1-4, with D unclear. Trimming removed 0 bases from V and 3 bases from J, with 9 bases in between. The length of the CDR3 is 15 residues. In germline, CDR1 is SGDLS, CDR2 YYNGEE. CDR3: CASSVAPAPNEKLFF. The CDR3 DNA reads TGTGCCAGCAGCGTAGCCCCGGCACCTAATGAAAAACTGTTTTTT.

V is TRBV11-2 and J is TRBJ2-7, with D perhaps TRBD1 (5 bases). Trimming left V 4 bases short and J 7 bases short, with 20 bases between. There are 15 residues in the CDR3. Per the germline V gene, CDR1 is SGHAT and CDR2 is FQNNGV. In DNA, the CDR3 is TGTGCCAGCAGCTCTCAGCAGGGTCTAGGCTGGGAGCAGTACTTC. Translation: CASSSQQGLGWEQYF.

The chain has TRBV7-2 and TRBJ2-1; 10 bases fit TRBD2. J was trimmed by 8 bases and V by 3 bases; bases with no gene match: 4. CDR3 length: 14 residues. Germline V gene sequence: CDR1 SGHTA, CDR2 FQGNSA. CDR3 bases: TGTGCCAGCAGCTTCGGACTAGCGGTTGATGAGCAGTTCTTC. It encodes CASSFGLAVDEQFF.